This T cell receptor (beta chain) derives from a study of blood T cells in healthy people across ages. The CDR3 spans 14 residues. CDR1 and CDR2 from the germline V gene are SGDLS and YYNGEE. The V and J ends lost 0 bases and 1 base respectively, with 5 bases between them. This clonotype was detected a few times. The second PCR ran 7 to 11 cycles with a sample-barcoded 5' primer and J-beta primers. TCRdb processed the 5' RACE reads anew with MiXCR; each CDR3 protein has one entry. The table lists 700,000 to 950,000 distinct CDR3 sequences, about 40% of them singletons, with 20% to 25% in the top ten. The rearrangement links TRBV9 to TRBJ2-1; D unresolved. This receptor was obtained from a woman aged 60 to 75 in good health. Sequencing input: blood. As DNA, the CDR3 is TGTGCCAGCAGCGTAGTACAGTCCTACAATGAGCAGTTCTTC. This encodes CASSVVQSYNEQFF.